Below, 14 T cell receptor beta chains from the same sample are listed, as sequenced in a study of Graves' ophthalmopathy and Graves' hyperthyroidism. TCR beta CDR3 regions were amplified from RNA transcripts. HTBI primers primed a first-round RT-PCR, and a second-round multiplex PCR followed. TCRdb recomputed calls from the multiplex PCR reads with MiXCR, one row per CDR3 protein. This table holds 400,000 or so distinct CDR3 sequences, approximately 15% found once. Sequenced sample: peripheral blood. The receptors derive from a woman under 30 with stable Graves' hyperthyroidism.

The J gene is TRBJ1-1, the V gene TRBV11-2; no definite D call. CDR3 length: 17 residues. V lost 1 base to trimming and J lost 8 bases, with 23 bases between them. CDR1 and CDR2 (germline): SGHAT, FQNNGV. For the CDR3, the DNA is TGTGCCAGCAGCTTAGGGAGGGTAACGCACCTACGCGCCGAAGCTTTCTTT. Protein sequence: CASSLGRVTHLRAEAFF.

On this clonotype: A much larger clone differs from this one at a single base, so this may be a read error. The V and J genes are TRBV18 and TRBJ1-5, with 7 positions matching TRBD1. There are 15 residues in the CDR3. The V gene's germline CDR1 is KGHSH and CDR2 LQKENI. Trimming removed 7 bases from V and 1 base from J; junction bases left unmatched: 7. In DNA form, the CDR3 reads TGTGCCAGCTTACTCGAACAGGGGAGCAATCAGCCCCAGCATTTT. Amino acids: CASLLEQGSNQPQHF.

This clonotype was detected ten times or more. The rearrangement uses TRBV9 and TRBJ1-1, with D hard to call. The CDR3 covers 17 residues. V lost 0 bases, J lost 0 bases, and 15 bases lay in between. Germline CDR1 SGDLS, CDR2 YYNGEE. CDR3 coding DNA: TGTGCCAGCAGCGTAGCCCCTTCTCGGGTAATGAACACTGAAGCTTTCTTT. Protein product: CASSVAPSRVMNTEAFF.

The sample holds many counts of this clonotype. V gene TRBV2 combines with J gene TRBJ1-5; 9 bases fit TRBD1. V lost 5 bases, J lost 1 base, and 3 bases stayed unmatched. This CDR3 is built from 15 residues. Germline V gene data show CDR1 as SNHLY and CDR2 as FYNNEI. In nucleotides, the CDR3 is TGTGCCAGCAGTACAGGGGGCTGGAGCAATCAGCCCCAGCATTTT. It specifies CASSTGGWSNQPQHF. The full variable domain, in which reference TRBV2 and TRBJ1-5 provide the parts outside the CDR3, is EPEVTQTPSHQVTQMGQEVILRCVPISNHLYFYWYRQILGQKVEFLVSFYNNEISEKSEIFDDQFSVERPDGSNFTLKIRSTKLEDSAMYFCASSTGGWSNQPQHFGDGTRLSIL.

This clonotype was seen repeatedly, ten times or more. The chain combines TRBV28 with TRBJ1-2; 7 positions agree with TRBD1. The trim removed 5 bases at V and 4 bases at J, leaving 7 bases unmatched. Looked up from germline, CDR1 is MDHEN and CDR2 is SYDVKM. The CDR3 consists of 14 residues. The CDR3 protein is CASSQRGTAYGYTF. The CDR3, as DNA: TGTGCCAGCAGTCAAAGGGGGACAGCCTATGGCTACACCTTC.

J is TRBJ1-2 and V is TRBV6-2 or TRBV6-3, with D hard to call. Looked up from germline, CDR1 is MNHEY and CDR2 is SVGEGT. This CDR3 has 15 residues. Trimming cost V 0 bases and J 3 bases, with 11 bases left between them. CDR3 bases: TGTGCCAGCAGTTACTCGATACGGCAGGACTATGGCTACACCTTC. Amino acid sequence: CASSYSIRQDYGYTF.

This clonotype was detected ten times or more. The chain employs TRBV6-2 or TRBV6-3 and TRBJ2-5; D ambiguous. Trimming removed 7 bases at V and 6 bases at J, with 18 bases between. Germline CDR1 and CDR2: MNHEY and SVGEGT. The CDR3 has 14 residues. The CDR3: CASTRSGLKKTQYF. CDR3 sequence (DNA): TGTGCCAGCACCCGGAGTGGGCTTAAGAAGACCCAGTACTTC.

Ten or more counts support this clonotype. This chain connects TRBV24-1 to TRBJ1-2; TRBD1 agrees at 7 bases. Germline lookup yields CDR1 KGHDR and CDR2 SFDVKD. With V trimmed by 3 bases and J by 4 bases, 7 bases remained unmatched. The CDR3 has 15 amino acids. The CDR3 DNA follows: TGTGCCACCAGTGATGGACAGGCTCTGGGCTATGGCTACACCTTC. Encoded protein: CATSDGQALGYGYTF.

In its sample, this clonotype was seen many times. This rearrangement joins TRBV20-1 to TRBJ1-2; the D is unclear. The CDR3 extends over 14 amino acids. The germline V gene has CDR1 DFQATT and CDR2 SNEGSKA (reference sequence). V was cut by 0 bases and J by 1 base, with 9 bases left in between. CDR3 sequence: CSARDRVSNYGYTF. CDR3 nucleotide sequence: TGCAGTGCTAGAGATCGGGTCAGTAACTATGGCTACACCTTC.

The CDR3 nucleotides read TGTGCCAGCAGCCTTTGGGGGCAGGGTAATCAGCCCCAGCATTTT. It encodes CASSLWGQGNQPQHF. The chain carries TRBV12-3 or TRBV12-4 and TRBJ1-5, with a tentative D call TRBD1 (6 bases). The CDR3 runs 15 residues. V was pared by 6 bases and J by 4 bases, with 16 bases between.

This clonotype was picked up many times. This chain joins TRBV28 and TRBJ2-4; 7 nucleotides line up with TRBD1. Losses at the gene ends were 11 bases for V and 0 bases for J; bases not matched to a gene: 4. Germline V lookup: CDR1 MDHEN, CDR2 SYDVKM. The CDR3 is made up of 13 amino acids. The CDR3 loop is CAVRGSAKNIQYF. The CDR3 DNA sequence: TGTGCCGTCAGGGGGTCAGCCAAAAACATTCAGTACTTC. The full variable domain, with the rest looked up from reference TRBV28 and TRBJ2-4, is DVKVTQSSRYLVKRTGEKVFLECVQDMDHENMFWYRQDPGLGLRLIYFSYDVKMKEKGDIPEGYSVSREKKERFSLILESASTNQTSMYLCAVRGSAKNIQYFGAGTRLSVL.

This clonotype was counted many times. V gene TRBV7-8 combines with J gene TRBJ2-7; the D gene could be TRBD1 or TRBD2 (6 bases each). CDR1 is SGHVS and CDR2 is FQNEAQ in the germline V gene. V was shortened by 5 bases and J by 9 bases, with 17 bases between the two germline ends. CDR3 length: 13 amino acids. This CDR3 reads CASSRTGGEGQYF. Here the CDR3 DNA reads TGTGCCAGCAGCCGCACCGGGGGCGAGGGGCAGTACTTC.

This clonotype was recorded many times. The rearrangement uses TRBV2 and TRBJ1-2; D unresolved. V was trimmed by 4 bases and J by 8 bases, leaving 20 bases between them. CDR1 SNHLY and CDR2 FYNNEI come from the germline V gene. The length of the CDR3 is 15 residues. The CDR3 region is CASSGTSARAWGYTF. The CDR3 nucleotides are TGTGCCAGCAGTGGGACCTCCGCTCGGGCGTGGGGCTACACCTTC.

The chain combines TRBV12-3 or TRBV12-4 with TRBJ1-1; D uncertain. Trimming removed 6 bases at V and 0 bases at J, with 8 bases between. The CDR3 length is 13 residues. DNA for the CDR3: TGTGCCAGCAGCACTTGGGTGAACACTGAAGCTTTCTTT. As protein: CASSTWVNTEAFF.